A single sample is the source of the 7 T cell receptor beta chains below, sequenced in a study of T-cell reconstitution after alpha-beta-depleted transplantation in children. Using unique molecular identifiers, the investigators prepared the TCRbeta library. TCRdb reanalysed the PCR reads using MiXCR and keeps one entry per CDR3 protein. Of some 3,900 distinct CDR3 sequences listed, about 9.3% were seen once; the top ten hold around 50%. Specimen: PBMCs, mostly from graft donor cells, collected 180 days after TCRalphabeta/CD19-depleted stem cell transplant. Receptor source: a male patient aged 2 to 10 who had a stem cell transplant for acute lymphoblastic leukemia, so the T cells may come from the graft donor.

This clonotype was recorded at least ten times. The chain carries TRBV6-1 and TRBJ2-7; a weak D match, TRBD1 (5 bases). The CDR3 sequence is 16 residues long. V gave up 3 bases and J gave up 0 bases, with 15 bases separating them. CDR1 is MNHNS and CDR2 is SASEGT in the germline V gene. CDR3 sequence reads: CASSDQMGLSSYEQYF. As DNA, the CDR3 is TGTGCCAGCAGTGACCAGATGGGGCTGAGCTCCTACGAGCAGTACTTC.

The CDR3 sequence is CASSPASPGGDEQFF. The CDR3 DNA reads as TGTGCCAGCTCACCAGCATCTCCGGGAGGAGATGAGCAGTTCTTC. The chain links TRBV18 to TRBJ2-1; 7 positions agree with TRBD2. V lost 2 bases and J lost 8; bases outside the gene matches: 9. CDR3 length equals 15 residues. The germline CDR1 and CDR2 sequences are KGHSH and LQKENI.

This clonotype was observed at least ten times. The V call is TRBV21-1, the J call TRBJ1-1. TRBV21-1 is tagged as a pseudogene. The CDR3 length is 15 residues. The DNA of the CDR3 is TGTGCCAGCAAACCTCAGGTACCCTTGAACACTGAAGCTTTCTTT. Protein product: CASKPQVPLNTEAFF.

This clonotype was found many times. The V and J genes are TRBV7-9 and TRBJ2-7; TRBD1 aligns across 7 bases. Looked up from germline, CDR1 is SEHNR and CDR2 is FQNEAQ (reference sequence). With 1 base clipped from V and 0 bases from J, the junction kept 3 bases outside the gene matches. CDR3 length: 15 residues. The CDR3 spells CASSLEGAFSYEQYF. The CDR3 DNA reads TGTGCCAGCAGCTTAGAGGGGGCCTTCTCCTACGAGCAGTACTTC.

This clonotype was seen repeatedly, ten times or more. V usage is TRBV2 and J usage is TRBJ2-5; 9 nucleotides match TRBD2. Trimming at V came to 4 bases and at J to 4 bases, leaving 10 bases not matched to a gene. Germline V gene data show CDR1 as SNHLY and CDR2 as FYNNEI. CDR3 length equals 16 residues. The CDR3 here is CASSVLGPSGTETQYF. CDR3 DNA: TGTGCCAGCAGTGTTCTGGGCCCTAGCGGGACAGAGACCCAGTACTTC.

By share, this clonotype counts as medium-sized. The V and J genes are TRBV7-2 and TRBJ2-2, with TRBD2 identical over 7 bases. Germline V gene data show CDR1 as SGHTA and CDR2 as FQGNSA. The trim removed 4 bases at V and 0 bases at J, leaving 2 bases unmatched. There are 15 residues in the CDR3. CDR3 residues: CASSSSGANTGELFF. The CDR3 DNA is TGTGCCAGCAGCTCTAGCGGTGCGAACACCGGGGAGCTGTTTTTT.

V and J are TRBV2 and TRBJ2-1, with 15 bases fitting TRBD2. V lost 6 bases to trimming and J lost 5 bases; unmatched junction nucleotides: 14. This CDR3 is 19 amino acids long. The germline V gene encodes CDR1 SNHLY and CDR2 FYNNEI. In DNA form, the CDR3 reads TGTGCCAGCAGACCTCCGGGACTAGCGGGGGGAGGGTTCGACAATGAGCAGTTCTTC. As protein: CASRPPGLAGGGFDNEQFF.